Each of the 21 T cell receptor beta chains below was sequenced from the same sample in a study of beta chain features in type 1 diabetes. The sequenced template was cDNA made from the entire isolated RNA. Clones were sequenced by immunoSEQ multiplex PCR, and TCRdb holds only the in-frame ones, with some missing. The table has 25,000 to 30,000 clones, less than 70% seen once. General study findings and limits: Researchers report that Type 1 diabetes patients had moderately but significantly shorter TCRB CDR3s across all four CD4+ subsets.

Their target antigens are unknown. Sequencing input: Tregs from blood. The receptors stem from a woman aged 25 to 39 with type 1 diabetes.

This clone was seen only once. The rearrangement uses TRBV5-4 and TRBJ2-6, with D possibly being TRBD1 (7 bases). This CDR3 has 15 residues. V dropped 3 bases and J dropped 2 bases, with 9 bases sitting between them. Germline CDR1 SGHNT, CDR2 YYREEE (reference sequence). CDR3 DNA sequence: TGTGCCAGCAGCTCAGGGGGGACTGGGGCCAACGTCCTGACTTTC. This sequence encodes CASSSGGTGANVLTF.

The rearrangement uses TRBV29-1 and TRBJ2-5; TRBD2 aligns across 11 bases. Per the germline V gene, CDR1 is SQVTM and CDR2 is ANQGSEA. The CDR3 has 14 residues. After removal of 7 bases from V and 5 bases from J, the junction contained 9 bases not matched to a gene. CDR3 nucleotide sequence: TGCAGCGCCGTAGCGGGAGGGCCAGGGGAGACCCAGTACTTC. This encodes CSAVAGGPGETQYF.

This chain links TRBV7-2 with TRBJ2-5; a possible D gene is TRBD2 (6 bases). Gene TRBJ2-7 matches the end of the DNA better, so the J call may be wrong. CDR3 length: 14 residues. CDR1 and CDR2 (germline): SGHTA, FQGNSA. CDR3: CASSLWASEYEQYF. CDR3 bases: TGTGCCAGCAGCTTATGGGCTAGCGAGTACGAGCAGTACTTC.

V is TRBV30 and J is TRBJ2-5, with 7 positions matching TRBD2. V shed 3 bases and J 7 bases; nucleotides not matched to a gene: 8. The CDR3 consists of 13 residues. Per the germline V gene, CDR1 is GTSNPN and CDR2 is SVGIG (reference sequence). Written as DNA, the CDR3 is TGTGCCTGGAGCGACGGACTAGGGCGGACCCAGTACTTC. This encodes CAWSDGLGRTQYF.

The chain has TRBV7-3 and TRBJ2-5; 11 bases map to TRBD2. Gene TRBJ2-7 matches the end of the DNA better, so the J call may be wrong. The CDR3 runs 14 residues. CDR1 and CDR2 (germline): SGHTA, FQGTGA. This CDR3 reads CASSPTSGTYEQYF. The CDR3 DNA reads TGTGCCAGCAGCCCGACTAGCGGGACCTACGAGCAGTACTTC.

V usage is TRBV29-1 and J usage is TRBJ2-3; no clear D gene. The CDR3 has 12 residues. Deletions cut 4 bases from V and 5 bases from J, with 10 bases between. Looked up from germline, CDR1 is SQVTM and CDR2 is ANQGSEA. CDR3 nucleotide sequence: TGCAGCGTTGGCAGAGGTGAAGATACGCAGTATTTT. As protein: CSVGRGEDTQYF.

The genes are TRBV5-1 and TRBJ1-1; TRBD1 is a possible D gene (6 bases). Germline CDR1 reads SGHRS; CDR2 reads YFSETQ. V was trimmed by 3 bases and J by 6 bases, leaving 12 bases between them. The CDR3 totals 13 residues. Here the CDR3 DNA reads TGCGCCAGCAGCTCACAGGGAGGGGCTGAAGCTTTCTTT. It yields the protein CASSSQGGAEAFF.

This chain connects TRBV5-5 to TRBJ1-2; no reliable D call. Germline loops: CDR1 SGHKS, CDR2 YYEKEE (reference sequence). CDR3 length: 16 amino acids. Trimming pared 0 bases from V and 5 bases from J, leaving 17 bases between. CDR3 DNA: TGTGCCAGCAGCTTGGTATCGGGGTCGGGGTTTTATGGCTACACCTTC. Its translation is CASSLVSGSGFYGYTF.

J is TRBJ2-4 and V is TRBV30, with 8 bases identical to TRBD2. Unmatched junction bases numbered 6, after V lost 1 base and J lost 7 bases. In germline, CDR1 is GTSNPN, CDR2 SVGIG (reference sequence). The length of the CDR3 is 14 residues. CDR3 in DNA: TGTGCCTGGAGTGGAGGCGGGAGGTGGAACATTCAGTACTTC. Translation gives CAWSGGGRWNIQYF.

Turning to this clone: The sample carries other DNA sequences with the same CDR3. The chain joins TRBV19 to TRBJ1-1; no clear D gene. The CDR3 runs to 13 residues. Germline-derived CDR1 and CDR2 are LNHDA and SQIVND (reference sequence). V was pared by 1 base and J by 0 bases, with 3 bases between. The CDR3 DNA reads TGTGCCAGTAGTATAGCAGTGAACACTGAAGCTTTCTTT. Amino acid sequence: CASSIAVNTEAFF.

The chain links TRBV5-4 to TRBJ2-3; 14 bases line up with TRBD2. The CDR3 spans 17 residues. CDR1 SGHNT and CDR2 YYREEE come from the germline V gene (reference sequence). Losses at the gene ends were 4 bases for V and 6 bases for J; bases not matched to a gene: 10. The CDR3 here is CASSPGGTSGSPDTQYF. The CDR3 DNA reads as TGTGCCAGCAGCCCGGGGGGGACTAGCGGGAGTCCTGATACGCAGTATTTT.

The CDR3 region has the DNA TGTGCCAGCACCTCAGGGAGGGAGACCCAGTACTTC. Translation gives CASTSGRETQYF. The gene calls are TRBV28 and TRBJ2-5, with a possible D match to TRBD2 (6 bases). The germline CDR1 and CDR2 sequences are MDHEN and SYDVKM. The CDR3 loop spans 12 amino acids. The V and J ends lost 7 bases and 5 bases respectively, with 11 bases between them.

DNA of the CDR3: TGCGCCAGCAGCTTCGGGGGAACTGAAGCTTTCTTT. Its protein product is CASSFGGTEAFF. J is TRBJ1-1 and V is TRBV5-1; D is perhaps TRBD1 (5 bases). Trimming pared 2 bases from V and 5 bases from J, leaving 7 bases between. From germline, CDR1 is SGHRS and CDR2 YFSETQ. This CDR3 is built from 12 residues.

CDR3 sequence reads: CASSPLESSYNEQFF. DNA of the CDR3: TGCGCCAGCAGCCCACTAGAGAGCTCCTACAATGAGCAGTTCTTC. The genes are TRBV5-1 and TRBJ2-1, with TRBD2 as a possible D gene (5 bases). Germline values: CDR1 SGHRS, CDR2 YFSETQ. The CDR3 covers 15 residues. V was pared by 4 bases and J by 0 bases, with 11 bases between. Based on the CDR3 plus reference TRBV5-1 and TRBJ2-1, the full variable domain is KAGVTQTPRYLIKTRGQQVTLSCSPISGHRSVSWYQQTPGQGLQFLFEYFSETQRNKGNFPGRFSGRQFSNSRSEMNVSTLELGDSALYLCASSPLESSYNEQFFGPGTRLTVL.

Remarks on this clone: Other DNA sequences of this sample code for an identical CDR3. This sequence joins TRBV6-6 and TRBJ2-2; no clear D gene. CDR1 and CDR2 from the germline V gene are MNHNY and SVGAGI (reference sequence). CDR3 length equals 15 residues. Deletions cut 4 bases from V and 0 bases from J, with 9 bases between. The CDR3 here is CASSSQTSNTGELFF. The CDR3 nucleotides read TGTGCCAGCAGTTCACAAACCTCGAACACCGGGGAGCTGTTTTTT.

This chain joins TRBV28 and TRBJ1-4, with a possible D match to TRBD1 (6 bases). The CDR3 extends over 14 amino acids. The germline V gene encodes CDR1 MDHEN and CDR2 SYDVKM. Deletions cut 6 bases from V and 7 bases from J, with 15 bases between. DNA of the CDR3: TGTGCCAGCAGGCGAGCCGGGACAACTGAAAAACTGTTTTTT. Translated, it gives CASRRAGTTEKLFF. Complete variable domain (other parts from reference TRBV28 and TRBJ1-4): DVKVTQSSRYLVKRTGEKVFLECVQDMDHENMFWYRQDPGLGLRLIYFSYDVKMKEKGDIPEGYSVSREKKERFSLILESASTNQTSMYLCASRRAGTTEKLFFGSGTQLSVL.

The chain combines TRBV7-9 with TRBJ2-3, with unresolved D. Germline CDR1 SEHNR, CDR2 FQNEAQ (reference sequence). Trimming cost V 1 base and J 2 bases, with 7 bases left between them. This CDR3 comprises 14 residues. The CDR3 reads CASSLGAVTDTQYF. The CDR3 DNA sequence: TGTGCCAGCAGCTTAGGGGCTGTCACAGATACGCAGTATTTT.

Remarks on this clone: Other DNA sequences in this specimen translate into the identical CDR3. This chain uses TRBV29-1 with TRBJ2-2; 7 bases are shared with TRBD1. The V gene's germline CDR1 is SQVTM and CDR2 ANQGSEA. The CDR3 sequence is 15 residues long. The junction had 12 bases not matched to a gene; V was cut back by 6 bases and J by 5 bases. The CDR3 is CSVLVPRTGTGELFF. CDR3 coding DNA: TGCAGCGTGCTGGTACCGCGGACAGGAACCGGGGAGCTGTTTTTT.

In DNA form, the CDR3 reads TGTGCCAGCAGGCGGACATACCAAGAGACCCAGTACTTC. Protein sequence: CASRRTYQETQYF. The chain recombines TRBV28 with TRBJ2-5; a possible D gene is TRBD1 (5 bases). The V gene lost 6 bases and the J gene lost 0 bases, with 8 bases spanning the gap. This CDR3 region has 13 residues. Germline V gene sequence: CDR1 MDHEN, CDR2 SYDVKM. Full variable domain (rest looked up from reference TRBV28 and TRBJ2-5): DVKVTQSSRYLVKRTGEKVFLECVQDMDHENMFWYRQDPGLGLRLIYFSYDVKMKEKGDIPEGYSVSREKKERFSLILESASTNQTSMYLCASRRTYQETQYFGPGTRLLVL.

The rearrangement joins TRBV6-1 to TRBJ2-1, with 7 nucleotides matching TRBD1. The V gene end was trimmed by 6 bases and the J gene end by 7 bases; junction bases not matched to a gene: 9. The V gene's germline CDR1 is MNHNS and CDR2 SASEGT. The CDR3 extends over 14 amino acids. CDR3 in DNA: TGTGCCAGCAGGATGACAGGGAAGAGGAATGAGCAGTTCTTC. Amino acids: CASRMTGKRNEQFF.

This clone was seen more than once but under ten times. This chain joins TRBV28 and TRBJ1-1; tentative D call: TRBD1 (6 bases). V dropped 3 bases and J dropped 0 bases, with 14 bases sitting between them. CDR3 size: 16 residues. Germline assignment: CDR1 MDHEN and CDR2 SYDVKM. The CDR3 DNA reads as TGTGCCAGCAGTTTCTGGGGGCAGGGCGTGAACACTGAAGCTTTCTTT. This gives the protein CASSFWGQGVNTEAFF. Combining the CDR3 with reference TRBV28 and TRBJ1-1 gives the whole variable domain DVKVTQSSRYLVKRTGEKVFLECVQDMDHENMFWYRQDPGLGLRLIYFSYDVKMKEKGDIPEGYSVSREKKERFSLILESASTNQTSMYLCASSFWGQGVNTEAFFGQGTRLTVV.